These 3 T cell receptor beta chains originate from one sample sequenced in a study of shared clonotypes between healthy human individuals. Only in-frame clones appear in the TCRdb table, and some are missing; sequencing was by immunoSEQ multiplex PCR. The table lists approximately 740,000 clones, almost 95% of them singletons, with around 24% in the top ten. CD45RO-negative cells were positively selected for CCR7, leaving out terminally differentiated effector memory CD45RA+ cells. The sample was naive CD8+ T cells sorted from blood. The source is a man aged 25-40 years in good health.

The genes are TRBV9 and TRBJ2-6; D ambiguous. The CDR3 sequence is 13 residues long. The germline CDR1 and CDR2 sequences are SGDLS and YYNGEE. Trimming took off 9 bases at V and 2 bases at J, with 9 bases between the two ends. The CDR3 DNA reads as TGTGCCACACAATCCCCTGGGGCCAACGTCCTGACTTTC. Its translation: CATQSPGANVLTF.

The V gene is TRBV4-1, the J gene TRBJ1-1; D not certain. V was trimmed by 1 base and J by 6 bases, leaving 15 bases between them. CDR3 length: 15 residues. Germline CDR1 is MGHRA and CDR2 is YSYEKL. CDR3 protein: CASSQVKGIVAEAFF. The DNA of the CDR3 is TGCGCCAGCAGCCAAGTTAAGGGTATTGTAGCTGAAGCTTTCTTT.

J is TRBJ2-7 and V is TRBV7-9; 7 bases match TRBD2. With V trimmed by 5 bases and J by 5 bases, 21 bases remained unmatched. The CDR3 has 18 amino acids. The germline V gene has CDR1 SEHNR and CDR2 FQNEAQ (reference sequence). The CDR3: CASSKLTSTEWVGNEQYF. The CDR3 DNA reads TGTGCCAGCAGCAAATTGACTAGCACAGAGTGGGTTGGCAACGAGCAGTACTTC.